A selection of T cell receptor beta chains follows, all from one sample in a study of blood T cells in healthy people across ages. TCRdb reprocessed the 5' RACE reads with MiXCR, giving one entry per CDR3 protein. Among over 1.5 million distinct CDR3 sequences, less than 50% were seen once, and the ten largest hold roughly 2.1%. Specimen: blood. These receptors originate from a woman aged 40 to 50 in good health. Both conserved end residues are part of each CDR3. Fields, in order: clone size, D gene, V gene, J gene, CDR3 DNA, CDR3 protein. D genes are given only for firm matches. Size tells how often a clone was seen (once, few, many) or the class of an expanded clone, and some rows leave it out.

clone size: few
D gene: NA
V gene: TRBV20-1
J gene: TRBJ2-7
CDR3 DNA: TGCAGTGCTAAAGAAGCGCACGAGCAGTACTTC
CDR3 protein: CSAKEAHEQYF

clone size: NA
D gene: NA
V gene: TRBV5-1
J gene: TRBJ2-7
CDR3 DNA: TGCGCCAGCAGCTCATTCCCCGGAGACTTGTATACCTACGAGCAGTACTTC
CDR3 protein: CASSSFPGDLYTYEQYF

clone size: few
D gene: TRBD2
V gene: TRBV5-1
J gene: TRBJ2-5
CDR3 DNA: TGCGCCAGCAGTGCGGGGGACCACCAAGAGACCCAGTACTTC
CDR3 protein: CASSAGDHQETQYF

clone size: NA
D gene: NA
V gene: TRBV12-3/TRBV12-4
J gene: TRBJ2-1
CDR3 DNA: TGTGCCAGCACGAGGGACGGCCTTAGCTCCTACAATGAGCAGTTCTTC
CDR3 protein: CASTRDGLSSYNEQFF

clone size: NA
D gene: TRBD1
V gene: TRBV14
J gene: TRBJ2-5
CDR3 DNA: TGTGCCAGCAGCGTCGCCGGGACAGAGGGGACCCAGTACTTC
CDR3 protein: CASSVAGTEGTQYF

clone size: NA
D gene: NA
V gene: TRBV20-1
J gene: TRBJ1-2
CDR3 DNA: TGCAGTGCTATACCGAAACGACCGGTTGTCGGCTACACCTTC
CDR3 protein: CSAIPKRPVVGYTF

clone size: NA
D gene: NA
V gene: TRBV5-1
J gene: TRBJ1-6
CDR3 DNA: TGCGCCAGTACTCTTGGGCGGGACGGCAATTCACCCCTCCACTTT
CDR3 protein: CASTLGRDGNSPLHF

clone size: NA
D gene: TRBD1
V gene: TRBV20-1
J gene: TRBJ1-2
CDR3 DNA: TGCACCACCAGGACAGGCGAAAACTATGGCTACACCTTC
CDR3 protein: CTTRTGENYGYTF

clone size: NA
D gene: NA
V gene: TRBV25-1
J gene: TRBJ1-6
CDR3 DNA: TGTGCCAGCAGGTCGGGACTTCCGAGGTCCTATAATTCGCCCCTCCACTTT
CDR3 protein: CASRSGLPRSYNSPLHF

clone size: NA
D gene: NA
V gene: TRBV10-1
J gene: TRBJ2-3
CDR3 DNA: TGCGCCAGCGCCGACTCGGGCCTCGAGCCACCAGATACGCAGTATTTT
CDR3 protein: CASADSGLEPPDTQYF

clone size: NA
D gene: NA
V gene: TRBV29-1
J gene: TRBJ2-5
CDR3 DNA: TGCAGCGTTGAAGGGAGAGGGTGGCACCAAGAGACCCAGTACTTC
CDR3 protein: CSVEGRGWHQETQYF

clone size: NA
D gene: NA
V gene: TRBV12-3/TRBV12-4
J gene: TRBJ1-1
CDR3 DNA: TGTGCCAGCAGTTTCCAGGGGAAGAACACTGAAGCTTTCTTT
CDR3 protein: CASSFQGKNTEAFF

clone size: NA
D gene: TRBD2
V gene: TRBV2
J gene: TRBJ2-3
CDR3 DNA: TGTGCCAGCAGTGGGACTAGCGGGGATGAGTATACGCAGTATTTT
CDR3 protein: CASSGTSGDEYTQYF

clone size: few
D gene: NA
V gene: TRBV4-1
J gene: TRBJ1-2
CDR3 DNA: TGCGCCAGCAGGCCCAAGACATCTAACTATGGCTACACCTTC
CDR3 protein: CASRPKTSNYGYTF

clone size: few
D gene: TRBD2
V gene: TRBV29-1
J gene: TRBJ2-1
CDR3 DNA: TGCAGCGTGGTCGGGGAGGGCGACCTCTACAATGAGCAGTTCTTC
CDR3 protein: CSVVGEGDLYNEQFF

clone size: few
D gene: TRBD1
V gene: TRBV5-1
J gene: TRBJ2-5
CDR3 DNA: TGCGCCAGCAGCTTGTGGTCCCCGGGACAGGGATTCCAAGAGACCCAGTACTTC
CDR3 protein: CASSLWSPGQGFQETQYF

clone size: NA
D gene: TRBD1
V gene: TRBV7-9
J gene: TRBJ2-7
CDR3 DNA: TGTGCCAGCAGCCCTCGACAGGGGAATCACGAGCAGTACTTC
CDR3 protein: CASSPRQGNHEQYF

clone size: few
D gene: TRBD1
V gene: TRBV25-1
J gene: TRBJ2-1
CDR3 DNA: TGTGCCAGCAGTGAAGATTTCAGGACAGGGGGTTTGGACAATGAGCAGTTCTTC
CDR3 protein: CASSEDFRTGGLDNEQFF

clone size: NA
D gene: NA
V gene: TRBV11-2
J gene: TRBJ2-4
CDR3 DNA: TGTGCCAGCAGCTTAGATACAGGAATAGCCAAAAACATTCAGTACTTC
CDR3 protein: CASSLDTGIAKNIQYF

clone size: NA
D gene: TRBD2
V gene: TRBV5-1
J gene: TRBJ2-1
CDR3 DNA: TGCGCCAGCAGCTTAAGAAGCGGGGGGGCAAACAATGAGCAGTTCTTC
CDR3 protein: CASSLRSGGANNEQFF

clone size: NA
D gene: TRBD1
V gene: TRBV12-3/TRBV12-4
J gene: TRBJ1-5
CDR3 DNA: TGTGCCAGCAGTTTAGGGGACAGCGGTAATCAGCCCCAGCATTTT
CDR3 protein: CASSLGDSGNQPQHF

clone size: NA
D gene: NA
V gene: TRBV6-5
J gene: TRBJ2-7
CDR3 DNA: TGTGCCAGCAGTTACCCCTATCGGGAGTTCTACGAGCAGTACTTC
CDR3 protein: CASSYPYREFYEQYF

clone size: NA
D gene: NA
V gene: TRBV5-1
J gene: TRBJ2-5
CDR3 DNA: TGCGCCAGCAGCTGGGGGATCTACAATGAGCAGTACTTC
CDR3 protein: CASSWGIYNEQYF

clone size: NA
D gene: TRBD1
V gene: TRBV24-1
J gene: TRBJ2-7
CDR3 DNA: TGTGCCACCAGTGACGCCCGGGACAGGGGTTCCTACGAGCAGTACTTC
CDR3 protein: CATSDARDRGSYEQYF

clone size: NA
D gene: TRBD2
V gene: TRBV4-1
J gene: TRBJ2-5
CDR3 DNA: TGCGCTAGCAGCCAATCTTCTATGGGAGGGATAGAGACCCAGTACTTC
CDR3 protein: CASSQSSMGGIETQYF

clone size: NA
D gene: TRBD1
V gene: TRBV20-1
J gene: TRBJ2-2
CDR3 DNA: TGCAGTGCCCCGGACAGGGGGCGAAGCGGGGAGCTGTTTTTT
CDR3 protein: CSAPDRGRSGELFF

clone size: NA
D gene: TRBD2
V gene: TRBV7-6
J gene: TRBJ2-3
CDR3 DNA: TGTGCCAGCAGCCCCTTAGCGGGGTCGGCGGATACGCAGTATTTT
CDR3 protein: CASSPLAGSADTQYF

clone size: few
D gene: TRBD2
V gene: TRBV5-1
J gene: TRBJ2-5
CDR3 DNA: TGCGCCAGCAGCTTGGATCCTAGCGGGGGGCTTTCTGTTATGAAGACCCAGTACTTC
CDR3 protein: CASSLDPSGGLSVMKTQYF

clone size: NA
D gene: TRBD2
V gene: TRBV15
J gene: TRBJ2-5
CDR3 DNA: TGTGCCACCAGCTCACGACTAGCGGGACAAGAGACCCAGTACTTC
CDR3 protein: CATSSRLAGQETQYF

clone size: NA
D gene: NA
V gene: TRBV29-1
J gene: TRBJ2-5
CDR3 DNA: TGCAGCATAACTGAATTTGAGACCCAGTACTTC
CDR3 protein: CSITEFETQYF

clone size: few
D gene: NA
V gene: TRBV10-3
J gene: TRBJ1-2
CDR3 DNA: TGTGCCATCAGTGAGTCCCAGGGAGCCAACTATGGCTACACCTTC
CDR3 protein: CAISESQGANYGYTF

clone size: once
D gene: NA
V gene: TRBV9
J gene: TRBJ2-7
CDR3 DNA: TGTGCCAGCGCAGGGAAGGAGGGCTACGAGCAGTACTTC
CDR3 protein: CASAGKEGYEQYF

clone size: NA
D gene: TRBD1
V gene: TRBV5-1
J gene: TRBJ2-7
CDR3 DNA: TGCGCCAGCAGCTTCACAGGGGCTGACACCTACGAGCAGTACTTC
CDR3 protein: CASSFTGADTYEQYF

clone size: NA
D gene: NA
V gene: TRBV2
J gene: TRBJ2-5
CDR3 DNA: TGTGCCAGCAGTGATCAGGGGAGGGGACAAAATGAGCAGTACTTC
CDR3 protein: CASSDQGRGQNEQYF

clone size: NA
D gene: TRBD1
V gene: TRBV28
J gene: TRBJ1-2
CDR3 DNA: TGTGCCACCTCCTATGGGGTCCCGGGACAGGGTCTCGACTATGGCTACACCTTC
CDR3 protein: CATSYGVPGQGLDYGYTF

clone size: NA
D gene: TRBD2
V gene: TRBV7-9
J gene: TRBJ2-5
CDR3 DNA: TGTGCCAGCAGGCAGGCGAGCGGGGGACAAGAGACCCAGTACTTC
CDR3 protein: CASRQASGGQETQYF

clone size: NA
D gene: TRBD1
V gene: TRBV20-1
J gene: TRBJ1-6
CDR3 DNA: TGCAGTGCTAGAGAAGGACAGGGTAGCCCACCCCTCCACTTT
CDR3 protein: CSAREGQGSPPLHF

clone size: NA
D gene: NA
V gene: TRBV20-1
J gene: TRBJ1-1
CDR3 DNA: TGCAGTGCTAGTGAGCTCGGGAACACTGAAGCTTTCTTT
CDR3 protein: CSASELGNTEAFF

clone size: few
D gene: NA
V gene: TRBV15
J gene: TRBJ2-1
CDR3 DNA: TGTGCCACCAGCAGAGATCGTGGGGTAGCAACGGATGAGCAGTTCTTC
CDR3 protein: CATSRDRGVATDEQFF

clone size: once
D gene: NA
V gene: TRBV9
J gene: TRBJ2-3
CDR3 DNA: TGTGCCAGCAGGTGGGGCCCCACTAGCACAGATACGCAGTATTTT
CDR3 protein: CASRWGPTSTDTQYF

clone size: NA
D gene: TRBD1
V gene: TRBV6-5
J gene: TRBJ2-5
CDR3 DNA: TGTGCCAGCACCACTAGACAGGGGAGGACCCAGTACTTC
CDR3 protein: CASTTRQGRTQYF

clone size: NA
D gene: NA
V gene: TRBV10-2
J gene: TRBJ1-1
CDR3 DNA: TGCGCCAGCAGTGAGTCGGGGCACTCAGAGAACACTGAAGCTTTCTTT
CDR3 protein: CASSESGHSENTEAFF

clone size: once
D gene: NA
V gene: TRBV12-3/TRBV12-4
J gene: TRBJ2-4
CDR3 DNA: TGTGCCAGCAGTTTGCAGGCTAGCTTAAACATTCAGTACTTC
CDR3 protein: CASSLQASLNIQYF

clone size: NA
D gene: TRBD1
V gene: TRBV2
J gene: TRBJ2-7
CDR3 DNA: TGTGCCAGCAGGGGGAGGACAGGGATTGGCCGCGAGCAGTACTTC
CDR3 protein: CASRGRTGIGREQYF

clone size: NA
D gene: NA
V gene: TRBV4-2
J gene: TRBJ1-1
CDR3 DNA: TGTGCCAGCAGCCGAGAGAGGACAGCCGGAGCTTTCTTT
CDR3 protein: CASSRERTAGAFF

clone size: NA
D gene: TRBD2
V gene: TRBV6-2/TRBV6-3
J gene: TRBJ2-4
CDR3 DNA: TGTGCCAGCAGTTGGGGGGGGGGAGCCAAAAACATTCAGTACTTC
CDR3 protein: CASSWGGGAKNIQYF

clone size: NA
D gene: NA
V gene: TRBV11-2
J gene: TRBJ2-7
CDR3 DNA: TGTGCCAGCAGCTTAGTTAAGGTGAAAGGCGACGAGCAGTACTTC
CDR3 protein: CASSLVKVKGDEQYF

clone size: few
D gene: NA
V gene: TRBV7-2
J gene: TRBJ2-4
CDR3 DNA: TGTGCCAGCAGCTTAGTCATAGCCTACGGACACGTAGCCAAAAACATTCAGTACTTC
CDR3 protein: CASSLVIAYGHVAKNIQYF

clone size: NA
D gene: NA
V gene: TRBV5-1
J gene: TRBJ1-4
CDR3 DNA: TGCGCCAGCAGACCGAGAGAGAATGAAAAACTGTTTTTT
CDR3 protein: CASRPRENEKLFF

clone size: NA
D gene: NA
V gene: TRBV4-3
J gene: TRBJ2-7
CDR3 DNA: TGCGCCAGCAGCCAAGAACAGGTATCTTACAATGAGCAGTACTTC
CDR3 protein: CASSQEQVSYNEQYF

clone size: NA
D gene: NA
V gene: TRBV5-1
J gene: TRBJ2-3
CDR3 DNA: TGCGCCAGCAGCACCGCCCTCAGGTCCTCCACAGATACGCAGTATTTT
CDR3 protein: CASSTALRSSTDTQYF

clone size: NA
D gene: NA
V gene: TRBV29-1
J gene: TRBJ1-5
CDR3 DNA: TGCAGCGTCTCGACAGATTATAGCAATCAGCCCCAGCATTTT
CDR3 protein: CSVSTDYSNQPQHF

clone size: NA
D gene: NA
V gene: TRBV20-1
J gene: TRBJ1-2
CDR3 DNA: TGCAGTTCCCGGGACAAGGGGCATGGCTACACCTTC
CDR3 protein: CSSRDKGHGYTF

clone size: NA
D gene: NA
V gene: TRBV7-9
J gene: TRBJ2-1
CDR3 DNA: TGTGCCAGCAGCTTTCCTCGGGGGCAAACCCAGTTCTTC
CDR3 protein: CASSFPRGQTQFF

clone size: few
D gene: NA
V gene: TRBV5-1
J gene: TRBJ1-2
CDR3 DNA: TGCGCCAGCAGCTTGGAGGGCCATAACTATGGCTACACCTTC
CDR3 protein: CASSLEGHNYGYTF

clone size: NA
D gene: NA
V gene: TRBV7-2
J gene: TRBJ2-7
CDR3 DNA: TGTGCCAGCAACAGGGATCCTCCCTACTACGAGCAGTACTTC
CDR3 protein: CASNRDPPYYEQYF

clone size: NA
D gene: NA
V gene: TRBV6-2/TRBV6-3
J gene: TRBJ2-5
CDR3 DNA: TGTGCCAGCAGTTACGGGGGACACTCACAAGAGACCCAGTACTTC
CDR3 protein: CASSYGGHSQETQYF

clone size: few
D gene: NA
V gene: TRBV4-3
J gene: TRBJ2-5
CDR3 DNA: TGCGCCAGCAGCCAATTCGTGGAAGAGACCCAGTACTTC
CDR3 protein: CASSQFVEETQYF

clone size: NA
D gene: NA
V gene: TRBV3-1
J gene: TRBJ2-1
CDR3 DNA: TGTGCCAGCAGCCAAGCTCAGGGCAGGGAGCAGTTCTTC
CDR3 protein: CASSQAQGREQFF

clone size: NA
D gene: NA
V gene: TRBV20-1
J gene: TRBJ1-2
CDR3 DNA: TGCAGTGCTAGACAAACAGGGCCAGGCTACACCTTC
CDR3 protein: CSARQTGPGYTF